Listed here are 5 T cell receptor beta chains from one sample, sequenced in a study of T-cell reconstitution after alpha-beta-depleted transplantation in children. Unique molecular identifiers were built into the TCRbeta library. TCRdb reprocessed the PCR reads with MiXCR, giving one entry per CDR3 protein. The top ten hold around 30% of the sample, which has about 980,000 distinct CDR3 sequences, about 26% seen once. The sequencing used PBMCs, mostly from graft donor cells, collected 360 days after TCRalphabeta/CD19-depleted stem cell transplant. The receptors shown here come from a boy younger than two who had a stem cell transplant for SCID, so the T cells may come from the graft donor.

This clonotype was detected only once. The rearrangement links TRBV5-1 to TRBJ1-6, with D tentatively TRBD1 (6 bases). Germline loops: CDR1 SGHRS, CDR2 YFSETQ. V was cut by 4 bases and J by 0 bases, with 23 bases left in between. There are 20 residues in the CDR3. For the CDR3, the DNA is TGCGCCAGCAGCGTAGCCCCCCCGGGCAGGGGTCTCTCCTATAATTCACCCCTCCACTTT. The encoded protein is CASSVAPPGRGLSYNSPLHF.

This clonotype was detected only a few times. The DNA of the CDR3 is TGTGCCAGCAGTGGGGCCTACACCGGGGAGCTGTTTTTT. This encodes CASSGAYTGELFF. The J gene is TRBJ2-2, the V gene TRBV6-6; the D gene is possibly TRBD1 (5 bases). With 5 bases removed from V and 3 bases from J, the gap between germline ends came to 7 bases. The CDR3 has 13 amino acids. Germline V lookup: CDR1 MNHNY, CDR2 SVGAGI (reference sequence).

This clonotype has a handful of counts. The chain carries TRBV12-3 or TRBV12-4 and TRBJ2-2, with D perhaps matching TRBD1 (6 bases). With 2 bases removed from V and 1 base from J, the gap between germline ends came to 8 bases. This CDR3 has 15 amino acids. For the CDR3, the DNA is TGTGCCAGCAGTTTACCGACAGGGAACACCGGGGAGCTGTTTTTT. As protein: CASSLPTGNTGELFF.

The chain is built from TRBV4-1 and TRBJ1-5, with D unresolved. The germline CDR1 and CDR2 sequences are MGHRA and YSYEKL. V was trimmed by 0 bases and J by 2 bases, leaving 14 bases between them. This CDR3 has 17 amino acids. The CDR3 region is CASSQEGGVGGNQPQHF. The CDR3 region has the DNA TGCGCCAGCAGCCAAGAGGGTGGGGTTGGAGGCAATCAGCCCCAGCATTTT.

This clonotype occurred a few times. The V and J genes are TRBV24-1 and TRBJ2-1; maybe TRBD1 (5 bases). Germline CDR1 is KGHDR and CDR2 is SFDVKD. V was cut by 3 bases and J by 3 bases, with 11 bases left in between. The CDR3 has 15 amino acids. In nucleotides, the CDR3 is TGTGCCACCAGTGATCCAGGGTATGGCTACAATGAGCAGTTCTTC. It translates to CATSDPGYGYNEQFF.